A selection of T cell receptor beta chains follows, all from one sample in a study of vaccination effects on CD4 cells after COVID-19. No antigens are known for them. The method was immunoSEQ multiplex PCR; TCRdb's version includes in-frame clones alone and lacks a portion of them. The table has around 44,000 clones, approximately 82% seen once. The source material was CD4+ T cells from PBMCs cultured without peptide, sampled after COVID-19 vaccination. These receptors were collected from a human donor who had a prior SARS-CoV-2 infection. Each CDR3 is given with its conserved first and last residue. Fields, in order: J gene, D gene, clone size, V gene, CDR3 protein, CDR3 DNA. D genes are given only for firm matches. Clone size appears in some rows only: once, few, many, or a class for an expanded clone.

TRBJ1-3	NA	medium-sized	TRBV28	CASSLFGLSGNTIYF	TGTGCCAGCAGTTTATTCGGGCTATCTGGAAACACCATATATTTT
TRBJ2-7	NA	NA	TRBV5-1	CASNSGRQPRSDTLNEQYF	TGCGCCAGCAATTCTGGGCGGCAACCTAGGAGCGATACTTTAAACGAGCAGTACTTC
TRBJ2-5	NA	NA	TRBV12-3/TRBV12-4	CASSYGFQETQYF	TGTGCCAGCAGTTATGGGTTCCAAGAGACCCAGTACTTC
TRBJ1-4	TRBD1	NA	TRBV14	CASSPLQGAGEKLFF	TGTGCCAGCAGCCCACTACAGGGGGCAGGTGAAAAACTGTTTTTT
TRBJ2-4	NA	NA	TRBV5-1	CASSDFAIAKNIQYF	TGCGCCAGCAGCGACTTTGCCATAGCCAAAAACATTCAGTACTTC
TRBJ2-7	TRBD1	NA	TRBV7-8	CASSPDRASEQYF	TGTGCCAGCAGTCCGGACAGGGCGTCCGAGCAGTACTTC
TRBJ2-7	NA	NA	TRBV19	CASSLSRDPTYEQYF	TGTGCCAGTAGTTTATCCCGGGATCCTACATACGAGCAGTACTTC
TRBJ2-1	NA	NA	TRBV3-1/TRBV3-2	CASSQGGAYNEQFF	TGTGCCAGCAGCCAAGGAGGGGCCTACAATGAGCAGTTCTTC
TRBJ1-6	NA	NA	TRBV5-1	CASSLGGENSPLHF	TGCGCCAGCAGCTTGGGTGGTGAAAATTCACCCCTCCACTTT
TRBJ1-2	NA	NA	TRBV6-6	CASNIGTPYGYTF	TGTGCCAGCAACATTGGGACACCCTATGGCTACACCTTC
TRBJ2-7	TRBD1	NA	TRBV5-1	CASSPGTGNEQYF	TGCGCCAGCAGCCCAGGGACAGGGAACGAGCAGTACTTC
TRBJ2-7	NA	NA	TRBV5-1	CASSFGTSSYEQYF	TGCGCCAGCAGCTTTGGAACTTCCTCCTACGAGCAGTACTTC
TRBJ1-1	NA	NA	TRBV6-5	CASRPRTDVNTEAFF	TGTGCCAGCAGACCTAGGACAGATGTGAACACTGAAGCTTTCTTT
TRBJ2-3	TRBD2	NA	TRBV4-1	CASSQPKTSGGYTQYF	TGCGCCAGCAGCCAACCTAAAACTAGCGGGGGGTATACGCAGTATTTT
TRBJ2-5	TRBD2	few	TRBV20-1	CSASRTSGRETQYF	TGCAGTGCTAGTCGAACTAGCGGGAGAGAGACCCAGTACTTC
TRBJ2-5	TRBD2	NA	TRBV5-1	CASSANWDYSQYF	TGCGCCAGCAGCGCCAACTGGGACTATTCCCAGTACTTC
TRBJ2-7	NA	NA	TRBV11-1	CASSLDLAREQYF	TGTGCCAGCAGCTTAGATCTTGCCCGGGAGCAGTACTTC
TRBJ2-5	TRBD1	NA	TRBV18	CASSPRRGGSLKETQYF	TGTGCCAGCTCACCACGACGAGGGGGCAGCCTGAAAGAGACCCAGTACTTC
TRBJ2-1	TRBD2	NA	TRBV20-1	CSVSLGTPGLAPLSSYNEQFF	TGCAGTGTTAGTTTAGGGACACCGGGACTAGCGCCTCTCAGCTCCTACAATGAGCAGTTCTTC
TRBJ2-5	NA	few	TRBV5-4	CASSLGGRGSQETQYF	TGTGCCAGCAGCTTGGGAGGGAGAGGATCCCAAGAGACCCAGTACTTC
TRBJ1-1	NA	NA	TRBV19	CASSMLGYTEAFF	TGTGCCAGTAGTATGTTAGGGTACACTGAAGCTTTCTTT
TRBJ1-5	TRBD1	NA	TRBV2	CASLADRAYGQPQHF	TGTGCCAGCCTGGCGGACAGGGCTTACGGTCAGCCCCAGCATTTT
TRBJ2-1	TRBD1	NA	TRBV27	CASSFSSGTGNNEQFF	TGTGCCAGCAGTTTTTCTTCCGGGACAGGGAACAATGAGCAGTTCTTC
TRBJ2-7	TRBD2	few	TRBV19	CASRPSGTYVEQYF	TGTGCCAGTAGACCCAGCGGGACCTACGTCGAGCAGTACTTC
TRBJ2-3	NA	NA	TRBV9	CASSVDGSSTDTQYF	TGTGCCAGCAGCGTAGACGGGAGTAGCACAGATACGCAGTATTTT
TRBJ1-5	TRBD1	NA	TRBV7-8	CASGTGRNQPQHF	TGTGCCAGCGGGACAGGCAGGAATCAGCCCCAGCATTTT
TRBJ1-5	TRBD1	few	TRBV2	CASSVGGGQPQHF	TGTGCCAGCAGTGTAGGGGGCGGTCAGCCCCAGCATTTT